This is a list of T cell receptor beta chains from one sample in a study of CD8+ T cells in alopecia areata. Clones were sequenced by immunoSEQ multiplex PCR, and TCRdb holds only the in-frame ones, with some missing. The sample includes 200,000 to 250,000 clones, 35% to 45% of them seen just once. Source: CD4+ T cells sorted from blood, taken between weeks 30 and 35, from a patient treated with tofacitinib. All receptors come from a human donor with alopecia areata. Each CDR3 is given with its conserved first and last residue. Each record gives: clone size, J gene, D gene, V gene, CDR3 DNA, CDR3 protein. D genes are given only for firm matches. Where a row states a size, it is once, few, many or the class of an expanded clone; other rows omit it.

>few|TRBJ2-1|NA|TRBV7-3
TGTGCCAGCAGCCAAGGGCTAGGAAACAATGAGCAGTTCTTC
CASSQGLGNNEQFF
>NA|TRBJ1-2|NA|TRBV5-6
TGTGCCAGCAGCTTGGGCCTGGGCAGATTCAACTATGGCTACACCTTC
CASSLGLGRFNYGYTF
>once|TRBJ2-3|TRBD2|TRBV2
TGTGCCAGCAGTAGACTAGCGGCCTTCACAGATACGCAGTATTTT
CASSRLAAFTDTQYF
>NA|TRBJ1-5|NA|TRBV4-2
TGTGCCAGCGCCGGACGGATCAATCAGCCCCAGCATTTT
CASAGRINQPQHF
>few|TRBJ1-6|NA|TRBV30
TGTGCCTGGAGTGGCATAGCCCCTAATTCACCCCTCCACTTT
CAWSGIAPNSPLHF
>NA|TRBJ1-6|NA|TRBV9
TGTGCCAGCAGCGGGGGAGATTCACCCCTCCACTTT
CASSGGDSPLHF
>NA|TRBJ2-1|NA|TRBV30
TGTGCTCAGAGCGGCGGCTCCTACAATGAGCAGTTCTTC
CAQSGGSYNEQFF
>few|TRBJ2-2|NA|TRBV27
TGTGCCAGCAGTTTACACCTAGGTCGGGCCGGGGAGCTGTTTTTT
CASSLHLGRAGELFF
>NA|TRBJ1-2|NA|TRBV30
TGTGCCTGGAGTGTACTGGATCGGCCCGACTATGGCTACACCTTC
CAWSVLDRPDYGYTF
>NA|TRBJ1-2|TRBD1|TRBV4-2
TGTGCCAGCAGCCGAGAGACAGGGGGTAACTATGGCTACACCTTC
CASSRETGGNYGYTF
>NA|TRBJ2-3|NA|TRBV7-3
TGTGCCAGCAGCTCGAGACTTACAACCACAGATACGCAGTATTTT
CASSSRLTTTDTQYF
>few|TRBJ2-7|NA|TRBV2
TGTGCCAGCAGTAGCGGAGCGAACTACGAGCAGTACTTC
CASSSGANYEQYF
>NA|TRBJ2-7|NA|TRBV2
TGTGCCAGCCGGACAAACGTTGGCTACGAGCAGTACTTC
CASRTNVGYEQYF
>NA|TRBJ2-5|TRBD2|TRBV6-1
TGTGCCAGCACCGGGAGTAGCGGGGTCCAAGAGACCCAGTACTTC
CASTGSSGVQETQYF
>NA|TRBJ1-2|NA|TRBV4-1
TGCGCCAGCAGCCAAGAAACGGATGTTCACTCTGGCTACACCTTC
CASSQETDVHSGYTF
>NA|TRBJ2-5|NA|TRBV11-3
TGTGCCAGCAGCTTAGGTCCCCAAGAGACCCAGTACTTC
CASSLGPQETQYF
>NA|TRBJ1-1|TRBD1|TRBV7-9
TGTGCCAGCAGCTCATCCCGGGACAGGAGTCTCATGAACACTGAAGCTTTCTTT
CASSSSRDRSLMNTEAFF
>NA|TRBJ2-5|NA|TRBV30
TGTGCCTGGAAACGGGAATGGGCAGGCGACCAAGAGACCCAGTACTTC
CAWKREWAGDQETQYF
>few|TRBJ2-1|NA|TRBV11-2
TGTGCCAGCAGCTTTTTAGGCTCCTACAATGAGCAGTTCTTC
CASSFLGSYNEQFF
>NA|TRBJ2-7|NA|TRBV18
TGTGCCAGCTCACCACCCGGTAGGGCCGAGCAGTACTTC
CASSPPGRAEQYF
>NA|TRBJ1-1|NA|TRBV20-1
TGCAGTGCTAGAGATCGCGCTGAAGCTTTCTTT
CSARDRAEAFF
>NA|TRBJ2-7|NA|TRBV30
TGTGCCTGGAGTGTAAAGGGATCCCACGAGCAGTACTTC
CAWSVKGSHEQYF
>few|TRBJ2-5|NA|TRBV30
TGTGCCTGGAGTCCCGGGGAGACCCAGTACTTC
CAWSPGETQYF
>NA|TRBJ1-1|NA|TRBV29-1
TGCAGCGTTGCGTGGGCTGAAGCTTTCTTT
CSVAWAEAFF
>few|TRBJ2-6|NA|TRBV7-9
TGTGCCAGCAGCCTAGGGGTCAGGGCCAACGTCCTGACTTTC
CASSLGVRANVLTF
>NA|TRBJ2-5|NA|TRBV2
TGTGCCAGCAGTGAGCCCAGTCTTGGAGAGACCCAGTACTTC
CASSEPSLGETQYF